This record covers a single T cell receptor (beta chain). This entry is derived from a study of blood T cell repertoires in COVID-19. Study-level information: Samples came from the United States, Italy and Spain, spanning acute and convalescent COVID-19. T cells, B-cell-depleted T cells, or PBMCs provided the cDNA or gDNA that served as material.

Seattle's enrolled individuals joined amid active infection and were then monitored longitudinally. CDR3 length: 14 residues. Germline CDR1 reads KGHDR; CDR2 reads SFDVKD. V was trimmed by 3 bases and J by 7 bases, leaving 14 bases between them. Assay used: immunoSEQ multiplex PCR; TCRdb lists only in-frame clones, some missing. The table includes 250,000 to 300,000 clones, 80% to 90% detected once. Sequenced: peripheral blood. V gene TRBV24-1 combines with J gene TRBJ1-2; unclear D gene. This TCR was recovered from a woman between 65 and 79 years old with COVID-19, enrolled during active disease. CDR3 in amino acids: CATSDPPRVPGYTF. DNA for the CDR3: TGTGCCACCAGTGATCCTCCACGCGTGCCTGGCTACACCTTC.